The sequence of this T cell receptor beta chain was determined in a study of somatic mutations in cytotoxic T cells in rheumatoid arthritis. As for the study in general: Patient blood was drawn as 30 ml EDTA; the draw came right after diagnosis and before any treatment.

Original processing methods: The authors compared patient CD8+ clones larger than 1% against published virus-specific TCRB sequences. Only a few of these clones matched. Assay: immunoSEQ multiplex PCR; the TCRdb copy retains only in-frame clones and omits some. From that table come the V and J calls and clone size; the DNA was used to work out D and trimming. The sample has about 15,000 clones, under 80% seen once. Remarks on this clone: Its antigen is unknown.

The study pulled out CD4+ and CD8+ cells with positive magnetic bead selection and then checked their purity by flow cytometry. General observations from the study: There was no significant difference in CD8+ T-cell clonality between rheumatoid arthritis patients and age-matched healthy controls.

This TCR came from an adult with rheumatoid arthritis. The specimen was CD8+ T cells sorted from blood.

CDR3 region: CASSSRGVSGANVLTF. The CDR3 DNA reads as TGTGCCAGCAGCTCCAGAGGAGTCTCTGGGGCCAACGTCCTGACTTTC. V usage is TRBV7-3 and J usage is TRBJ2-6; no reliable D call. This CDR3 has 16 amino acids. The germline gives CDR1 SGHTA, CDR2 FQGTGA. With 4 bases removed from V and 0 bases from J, the gap between germline ends came to 10 bases.